This section outlines one T cell receptor (beta chain) sequence together with its context. The sample is drawn from a study of blood T cell repertoires in COVID-19. Study details: Donors in the United States, Italy and Spain gave samples during acute or convalescent COVID-19.

Generated by immunoSEQ multiplex PCR, the TCRdb table keeps only in-frame clones and is missing some. The top ten hold about 15% of the sample, which has tens of thousands of clones, 80% to 85% seen once. Trimming took off 10 bases at V and 2 bases at J, with 10 bases between the two ends. The CDR3 is 12 residues long. Germline V gene sequence: CDR1 MNHEY, CDR2 SMNVEV (reference sequence). The sequence came from a woman of 80 years or more with active or convalescent COVID-19. J is TRBJ2-3 and V is TRBV27; D remains unclear. Sequencing was performed on peripheral blood. This CDR3 is CAIMGATDTQYF. The CDR3 DNA follows: TGTGCCATCATGGGCGCCACAGATACGCAGTATTTT.